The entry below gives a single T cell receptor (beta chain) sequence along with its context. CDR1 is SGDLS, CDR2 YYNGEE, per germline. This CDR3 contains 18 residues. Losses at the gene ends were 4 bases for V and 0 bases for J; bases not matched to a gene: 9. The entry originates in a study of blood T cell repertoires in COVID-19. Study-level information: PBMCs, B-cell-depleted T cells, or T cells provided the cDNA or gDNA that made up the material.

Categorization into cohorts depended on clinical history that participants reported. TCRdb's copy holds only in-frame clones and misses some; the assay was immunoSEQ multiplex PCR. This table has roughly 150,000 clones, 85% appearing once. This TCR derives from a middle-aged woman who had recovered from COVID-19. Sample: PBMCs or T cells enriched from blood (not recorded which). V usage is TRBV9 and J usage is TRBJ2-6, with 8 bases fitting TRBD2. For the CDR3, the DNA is TGTGCCAGCAGCCCCGACGGGGGGGTGAACTCTGGGGCCAACGTCCTGACTTTC. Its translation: CASSPDGGVNSGANVLTF.